Here is one TCR beta chain with its context. Its recognized antigen is unknown. No much larger clone is present one base from it, and per-base qualities are unavailable. CD8 naive samples were CD45RO-negative cells positively selected for CCR7, giving a CD45RA+CCR7+ population that excluded TemRA cells. The donors were healthy, HIV-negative adults with no recently reported acute infections or vaccinations. All donors were Caucasian adults living in Nashville, Tennessee, USA. Blood was obtained by leukapheresis, after which PBMCs were separated by Ficoll-Histopaque density gradient centrifugation and cryopreserved in liquid nitrogen vapor phase. Analytical flow cytometry was used to check the purity and quantity of every magnetically sorted T cell population. Genomic DNA was isolated from every sorted fraction and measured by UV absorbance on a Nanodrop 2000c. The record originates from a study of shared clonotypes between healthy human individuals (TCRdb year 2020). Context from the whole study: Three men and two women, aged 18 to 49 years, made up the cohort. For each donor, three plates each were used for CD4 naive and CD4 memory, two plates were used for CD8 naive, and one plate was used for CD8 memory. Blood TCR repertoires of 5 or 6 healthy adults were deeply sequenced to estimate repertoire size and the extent of clonotype sharing between individuals. Per donor, leukapheresis produced somewhere between about 0.85 and 8.9 billion PBMCs. To increase sequencing depth and limit assay-specific biases, different laboratories used diverse techniques to prepare libraries and sequence TCR repertoires. Results the study describes overall, beyond this receptor: Naive subsets generally had larger estimated clonotype richness than memory subsets did. Higher generation probabilities were observed for clonotypes shared by all four sorted-subset donors than for non-shared clonotypes. Rarefaction of sorted-subset datasets indicated incomplete sequencing despite the large sequencing depth. Across a few donors, about 5.2% of naive CD4, approximately 3.5% of naive CD8, about 2.3% of memory CD4, and roughly 0.4% of memory CD8 clonotypes were shared. Because the study included a small number of donors, the genetic and exposure-history diversity represented was limited. Sampling was limited to blood, and TCR repertoires in tissue likely differ from TCR repertoires in blood. Pairwise subsampling indicated that sequencing depth was expected to affect the degree of clonotype sharing among donors.

Using the deep immunoSEQ assay, multiplex PCR amplified TCR CDR3 regions from genomic DNA. Extracted genomic DNA from each cell subset was distributed evenly across all wells of several immunoSEQ 96-well plates, and each plate was treated as a replicate. For sorted subsets, roughly 200 ng of genomic DNA, equivalent to 30,000 or so T cell genomes, went into each replicate PCR. Purified libraries were quantified with a Qubit 3.0 fluorometer, sized on a Bioanalyzer 2100, and re-quantified with the KAPA Library Quantification kit. Each immunoSEQ 96-well plate was sequenced on its own single-read 150-cycle Illumina NextSeq 550 flow cell. In the paper's pipeline: Because only junctional sequences without quality scores were contained in the immunoSEQ output, filtering matching that applied to full-length reads could not be performed. Sequences were annotated with PyIR, a Python wrapper for IgBLAST v1.9, and V/J genes and CDR3 were assigned using IMGT germline references. Any read was removed if the V/J assignment was weak (E-value above 1e-6), the CDR3 was missing, or the read contained stop codons, out-of-frame junctions, or ambiguous translated residues. V3J clonotypes were defined by identical inferred V gene, J gene, and CDR3 amino acid sequence. Percentage overlap between repertoires was computed as shared unique clonotypes divided by the size of the smaller repertoire. Repertoire richness was assessed with RTK rarefaction, the Chao1 estimator, and Recon v2.1 estimates of unobserved clonotypes. For all TCRbeta clonotypes obtained by the gDNA method from a handful of donors, generation probabilities were computed with OLGA. TCRdb's version of the immuneACCESS table is confined to in-frame rearrangements and falls short of the full clone set. An unresolved V gene accounts for under half of the shortfall where checked; the remainder is of unknown origin. V and J calls and clone size are given by that table; D and trimming were obtained from the DNA. Within this sample are about 580,000 clones, with about 98% of them counted one time only. In total, the top ten clones hold 0.3% of the sample.

The source of this sequence is a man aged 25-40 years in good health. Material for sequencing was naive CD8+ T cells sorted from blood. What this sample's cell subset or site label stands for: CD45RA+CCR7+.

The DNA is as follows: TGTGCCAGCAGCGCCATTTCCGGACTCACCTCCTACGAGCAGTACTTC. Its amino acids are CASSAISGLTSYEQYF. Recombination joined TRBV7-9 with TRBJ2-7; the D region possibly corresponds to TRBD2 (5 bases align). The trim is 5 bases for V and 0 bases for J, with a gap of 17 bases between the germline ends. The germline V gene (reference sequence) yields SEHNR for CDR1 and FQNEAQ for CDR2. CDR3 length: 16 amino acids, cysteine to phenylalanine. Only CDR3 DNA is held: 48 bases, read in frame from base 1.